This T cell receptor (beta chain) comes out of a study of cytomegalovirus exposure and HLA in healthy donors. CDR1 is SGDLS and CDR2 is YYNGEE in the germline V gene. The CDR3 totals 14 residues. After removal of 3 bases from V and 9 bases from J, the junction contained 9 bases not matched to a gene. Unrecorded immune exposures were likely, despite nominal health at sampling. This clone turned up a few times. The antigen is not known. PCR used 60 Vbeta primers and 13 Jbeta primers. TCRdb keeps only in-frame clones here, not all; method: immunoSEQ multiplex PCR. Found here are approximately 110,000 clones, roughly an eighth of them singletons; the top ten hold approximately 16%. Study-level results: The classifier reportedly diagnosed cytomegalovirus status with high specificity and sensitivity.

Sequenced input: PBMCs. The chain combines TRBV9 with TRBJ2-4, with TRBD1 matching 7 bases. The receptor's source is a man aged 35 to 55 in good health and CMV-seropositive. As DNA, the CDR3 is TGTGCCAGCAGCGGGACAGGACTGGGTATCATTCAGTACTTC. Encoded protein: CASSGTGLGIIQYF. Full variable domain (rest looked up from reference TRBV9 and TRBJ2-4): DSGVTQTPKHLITATGQRVTLRCSPRSGDLSVYWYQQSLDQGLQFLIQYYNGEERAKGNILERFSAQQFPDLHSELNLSSLELGDSALYFCASSGTGLGIIQYFGAGTRLSVL.